The 17 T cell receptor beta chains below come from one sample, sequenced in a study of T cell changes during pregnancy in multiple sclerosis. Using immunoSEQ multiplex PCR, the repertoire was profiled, and TCRdb retains in-frame clones only, with some absent. The sample lists 55,000 to 70,000 clones, 89% occurring once. The material was peripheral blood, obtained after pregnancy. All receptors come from a female donor with multiple sclerosis, enrolled in a pregnancy study.

The rearrangement joins TRBV7-9 to TRBJ1-2; TRBD1 matches at 9 bases. The V segment lost 10 bases and the J segment 8 bases; nucleotides outside the gene matches: 5. The CDR3 sequence is 11 residues long. The germline V gene encodes CDR1 SEHNR and CDR2 FQNEAQ (reference sequence). CDR3 sequence reads: CATRTGEGYTF. CDR3 bases: TGTGCCACCAGGACAGGGGAGGGCTACACCTTC.

V and J are TRBV5-4 and TRBJ2-5, with a possible D match to TRBD2 (5 bases). Germline V lookup: CDR1 SGHNT, CDR2 YYREEE (reference sequence). Trimming cost V 4 bases and J 4 bases, with 14 bases left between them. This CDR3 spans 14 amino acids. The CDR3 sequence: CASSPGGGAETQYF. CDR3 sequence (DNA): TGTGCCAGCAGCCCTGGAGGCGGTGCAGAGACCCAGTACTTC.

The V gene is TRBV10-1, the J gene TRBJ2-7; perhaps TRBD2 as D (5 bases). The CDR3 spans 15 residues. CDR1 WNHNN and CDR2 SYGVQD come from the germline V gene (reference sequence). V gave up 0 bases and J gave up 6 bases, with 15 bases separating them. The CDR3 sequence is CASSESGRGFGEQYF. CDR3 DNA: TGCGCCAGCAGTGAGTCAGGACGGGGATTTGGCGAGCAGTACTTC.

This rearrangement joins TRBV18 to TRBJ2-4; 7 bases align to TRBD1. Trimming removed 4 bases from V and 7 bases from J; junction bases left unmatched: 7. The CDR3 loop spans 14 amino acids. Germline V CDR1 and CDR2: KGHSH, LQKENI. Here the CDR3 reads CASSQGQSHNIQYF. CDR3 in DNA: TGTGCCAGCTCACAGGGACAGTCACATAACATTCAGTACTTC.

The chain employs TRBV5-1 and TRBJ1-2, with TRBD1 as a possible D gene (6 bases). This CDR3 has 14 residues. Trimming removed 0 bases from V and 7 bases from J, with 13 bases in between. Germline V gene data show CDR1 as SGHRS and CDR2 as YFSETQ. CDR3 nucleotide sequence: TGCGCCAGCAGCTTGGACAGGGCGTGGGGTGGCTACACCTTC. Protein: CASSLDRAWGGYTF.

The J gene is TRBJ2-1, the V gene TRBV5-4, with 7 positions matching TRBD1. Germline CDR1 and CDR2: SGHNT and YYREEE (reference sequence). The CDR3 is 15 amino acids. V was pared by 1 base and J by 15 bases, with 16 bases of the junction left unmatched. CDR3 loop: CASSLLPGQTSGRFF. DNA of the CDR3: TGTGCCAGCAGCTTGTTACCGGGACAGACGTCTGGCAGGTTCTTC.

V usage is TRBV7-3 and J usage is TRBJ2-5; the D is unclear. Germline V gene data show CDR1 as SGHTA and CDR2 as FQGTGA. The CDR3 covers 21 residues. V was trimmed by 1 base and J by 4 bases, leaving 31 bases between them. Here the CDR3 reads CASSLKPIRLGLEPKGETQYF. The CDR3 region has the DNA TGTGCCAGCAGCTTAAAACCCATAAGGCTCGGGTTGGAGCCGAAAGGAGAGACCCAGTACTTC.

The CDR3 reads CASSRSAQETQYF. The CDR3 region has the DNA TGTGCCAGCAGTCGCAGTGCCCAAGAGACCCAGTACTTC. The J gene is TRBJ2-5, the V gene TRBV7-3; D is unresolved. V lost 6 bases and J 1 base, leaving 9 bases between the germline ends. Germline V gene lookup returns CDR1 SGHTA and CDR2 FQGTGA. The CDR3 has 13 residues.

V is TRBV4-1 and J is TRBJ1-3; possible D gene TRBD1, 5 bases. Per germline, CDR1 MGHRA and CDR2 YSYEKL. The CDR3 loop spans 15 amino acids. Trimming took 3 bases from V and 11 from J, leaving 20 bases between them. The CDR3 loop is CASSQVGAPGDAIYF. Here the CDR3 DNA reads TGCGCCAGCAGCCAGGTCGGGGCCCCGGGGGATGCCATATATTTT.

The genes are TRBV7-8 and TRBJ1-1; TRBD1 aligns across 9 bases. The length of the CDR3 is 15 residues. Germline V gives CDR1 SGHVS, CDR2 FQNEAQ. V dropped 5 bases and J dropped 4; count of bases not matched to a gene: 8. Here the CDR3 reads CASSQLQGAGTEAFF. The CDR3 DNA reads as TGTGCCAGCAGCCAACTACAGGGGGCCGGCACTGAAGCTTTCTTT.

The chain couples TRBV5-1 to TRBJ1-4; TRBD1 might be the D (6 bases). Looked up from germline, CDR1 is SGHRS and CDR2 is YFSETQ. V was cut by 0 bases and J by 0 bases, with 15 bases left in between. This CDR3 has 18 amino acids. CDR3 in DNA: TGCGCCAGCAGCTTGGCCGACAGGAGCTTTGCAACTAATGAAAAACTGTTTTTT. Its translation is CASSLADRSFATNEKLFF.

The chain is built from TRBV6-5 and TRBJ2-4; D is unresolved. Trimming took 5 bases from V and 1 from J, leaving 12 bases between them. CDR3 size: 15 residues. The germline V gene encodes CDR1 MNHEY and CDR2 SVGAGI. CDR3 protein: CASSAYPSAKNIQYF. In nucleotides, the CDR3 is TGTGCCAGCAGTGCCTATCCCTCGGCCAAAAACATTCAGTACTTC.

This clone was detected only once. This chain connects TRBV4-3 to TRBJ2-7; tentatively, D is TRBD1 (5 bases). The CDR3 covers 15 residues. Germline V lookup: CDR1 LGHNA, CDR2 YSLEER. V lost 0 bases and J lost 4, with 13 bases in between. The CDR3 DNA reads as TGCGCCAGCAGCCAAGAAGGGCAGGGTGGTTACGAGCAGTACTTC. Residues: CASSQEGQGGYEQYF.

This clone was picked up a small number of times. V usage is TRBV6-4 and J usage is TRBJ2-3; 10 bases are a match to TRBD2. After removal of 5 bases from V and 4 bases from J, the junction contained 6 bases not matched to a gene. The length of the CDR3 is 15 residues. CDR1 is MRHNA, CDR2 SNTAGT, per germline. CDR3 in DNA: TGTGCCAGCAGTAGGGGGACTAGCGCTTCAGATACGCAGTATTTT. The encoded protein is CASSRGTSASDTQYF.

V is TRBV5-4 and J is TRBJ2-1, with 8 bases identical to TRBD2. The CDR3 covers 14 residues. Germline loops: CDR1 SGHNT, CDR2 YYREEE (reference sequence). V gave up 2 bases and J gave up 7 bases; unmatched junction bases: 5. CDR3 bases: TGTGCCAGCAGCTTTGCGGGGGGCGGGAATGAGCAGTTCTTC. This sequence encodes CASSFAGGGNEQFF. Using reference TRBV5-4 and TRBJ2-1 for the parts outside the CDR3, the full variable domain is ETGVTQSPTHLIKTRGQQVTLRCSSQSGHNTVSWYQQALGQGPQFIFQYYREEENGRGNFPPRFSGLQFPNYSSELNVNALELDDSALYLCASSFAGGGNEQFFGPGTRLTVL.

This clone was counted only a few times. V is TRBV9 and J is TRBJ1-1; D is ambiguous. CDR3 size: 13 residues. The V gene lost 3 bases and the J gene lost 3 bases, with 9 bases spanning the gap. Per germline, CDR1 SGDLS and CDR2 YYNGEE. CDR3 coding DNA: TGTGCCAGCAGCGAGGGTAGCGACACTGAAGCTTTCTTT. Amino acid sequence: CASSEGSDTEAFF.

V gene TRBV18 combines with J gene TRBJ1-1; 10 bases align to TRBD1. The CDR3 sequence is 16 residues long. The germline V gene encodes CDR1 KGHSH and CDR2 LQKENI. Trimming cost V 0 bases and J 1 base; bases outside gene matches: 2. The CDR3 sequence: CASSPPDRGQNTEAFF. CDR3 bases: TGTGCCAGCTCACCACCTGACAGGGGGCAGAACACTGAAGCTTTCTTT.